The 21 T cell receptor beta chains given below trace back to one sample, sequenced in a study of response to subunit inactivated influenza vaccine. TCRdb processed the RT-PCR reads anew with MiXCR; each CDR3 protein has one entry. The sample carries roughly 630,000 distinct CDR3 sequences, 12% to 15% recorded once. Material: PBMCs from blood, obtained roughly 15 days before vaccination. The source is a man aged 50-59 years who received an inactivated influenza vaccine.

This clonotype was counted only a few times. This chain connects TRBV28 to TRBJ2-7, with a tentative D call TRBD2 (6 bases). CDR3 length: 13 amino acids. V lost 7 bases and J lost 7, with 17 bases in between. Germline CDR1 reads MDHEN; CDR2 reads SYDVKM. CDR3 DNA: TGTGCCAGCAACCCTACGGGAGTCAAGGAGCAGTACTTC. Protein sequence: CASNPTGVKEQYF.

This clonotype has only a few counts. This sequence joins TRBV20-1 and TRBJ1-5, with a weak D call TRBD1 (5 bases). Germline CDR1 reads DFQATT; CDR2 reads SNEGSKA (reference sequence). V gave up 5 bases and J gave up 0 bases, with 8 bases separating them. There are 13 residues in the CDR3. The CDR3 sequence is CSALTASNQPQHF. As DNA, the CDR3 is TGCAGTGCTCTGACAGCTAGCAATCAGCCCCAGCATTTT.

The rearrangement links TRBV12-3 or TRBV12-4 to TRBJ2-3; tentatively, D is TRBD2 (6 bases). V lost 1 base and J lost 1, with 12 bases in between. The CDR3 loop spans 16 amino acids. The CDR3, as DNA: TGTGCCAGCAGTTTAGGTGGTGCGGGGCGCACAGATACGCAGTATTTT. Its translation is CASSLGGAGRTDTQYF.

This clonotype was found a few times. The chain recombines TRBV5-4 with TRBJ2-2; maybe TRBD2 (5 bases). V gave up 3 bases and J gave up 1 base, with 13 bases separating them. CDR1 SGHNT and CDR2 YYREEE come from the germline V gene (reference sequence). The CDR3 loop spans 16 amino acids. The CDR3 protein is CASSSRGSKNTGELFF. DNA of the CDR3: TGTGCCAGCAGCTCAAGAGGGTCAAAGAACACCGGGGAGCTGTTTTTT.

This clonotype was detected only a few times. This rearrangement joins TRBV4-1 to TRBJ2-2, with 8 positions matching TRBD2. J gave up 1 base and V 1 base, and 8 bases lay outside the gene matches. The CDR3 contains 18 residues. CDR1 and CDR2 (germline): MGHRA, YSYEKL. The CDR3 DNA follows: TGCGCCAGCAGCCAAGCCGTGGTGGCGGGGGGGAACACCGGGGAGCTGTTTTTT. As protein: CASSQAVVAGGNTGELFF.

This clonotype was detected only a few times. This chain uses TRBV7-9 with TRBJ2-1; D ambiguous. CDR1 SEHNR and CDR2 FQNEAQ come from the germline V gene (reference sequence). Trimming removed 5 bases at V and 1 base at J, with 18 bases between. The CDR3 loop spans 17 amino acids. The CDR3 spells CASSPPSDRRSYNEQFF. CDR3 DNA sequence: TGTGCCAGCAGCCCACCGTCGGACCGTCGGTCCTACAATGAGCAGTTCTTC.

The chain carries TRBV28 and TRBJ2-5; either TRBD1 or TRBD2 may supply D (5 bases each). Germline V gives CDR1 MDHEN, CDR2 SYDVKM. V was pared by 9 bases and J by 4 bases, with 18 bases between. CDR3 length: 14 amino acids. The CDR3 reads CASRLLGAGETQYF. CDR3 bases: TGTGCCAGTAGACTCCTTGGGGCGGGAGAGACCCAGTACTTC.

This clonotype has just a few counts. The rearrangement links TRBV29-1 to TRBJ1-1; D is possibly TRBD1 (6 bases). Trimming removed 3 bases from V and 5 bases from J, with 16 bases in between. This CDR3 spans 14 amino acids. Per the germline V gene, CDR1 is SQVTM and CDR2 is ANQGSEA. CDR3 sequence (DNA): TGCAGCGTTGAGTTAGGCCAGGGGAGGACTGAAGCTTTCTTT. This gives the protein CSVELGQGRTEAFF.

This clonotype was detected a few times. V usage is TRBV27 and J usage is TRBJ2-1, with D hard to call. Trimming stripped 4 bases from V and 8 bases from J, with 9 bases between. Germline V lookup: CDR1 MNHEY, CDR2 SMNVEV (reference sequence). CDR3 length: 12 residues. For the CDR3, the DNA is TGTGCCAGCAGTTCGACCGACCATGAGCAGTTCTTC. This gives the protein CASSSTDHEQFF.

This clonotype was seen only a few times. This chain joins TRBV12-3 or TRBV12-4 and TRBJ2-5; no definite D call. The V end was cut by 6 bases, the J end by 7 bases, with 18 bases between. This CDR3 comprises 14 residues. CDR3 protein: CASSIKAVWATQYF. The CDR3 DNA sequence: TGTGCCAGCAGCATTAAGGCTGTTTGGGCGACCCAGTACTTC.

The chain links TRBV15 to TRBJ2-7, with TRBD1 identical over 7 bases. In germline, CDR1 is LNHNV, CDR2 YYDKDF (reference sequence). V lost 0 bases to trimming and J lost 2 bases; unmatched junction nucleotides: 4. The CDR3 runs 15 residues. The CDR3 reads CATSREGGPPYEQYF. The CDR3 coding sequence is TGTGCCACCAGCAGAGAAGGGGGCCCCCCCTACGAGCAGTACTTC.

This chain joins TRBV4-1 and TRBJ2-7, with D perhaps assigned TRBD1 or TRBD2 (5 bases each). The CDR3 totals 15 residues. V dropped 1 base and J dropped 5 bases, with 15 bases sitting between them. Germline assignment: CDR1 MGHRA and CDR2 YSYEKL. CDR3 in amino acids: CASSQAQGVSNEQYF. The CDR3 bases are TGCGCCAGCAGCCAAGCCCAGGGAGTGTCCAACGAGCAGTACTTC.

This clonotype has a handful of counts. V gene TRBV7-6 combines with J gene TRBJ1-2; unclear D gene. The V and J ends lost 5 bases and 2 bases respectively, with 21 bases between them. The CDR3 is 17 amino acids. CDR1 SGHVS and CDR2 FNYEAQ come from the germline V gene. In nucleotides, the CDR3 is TGTGCCAGCAGCAATTCGGTCGGGTGGGAAACAAACTATGGCTACACCTTC. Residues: CASSNSVGWETNYGYTF.

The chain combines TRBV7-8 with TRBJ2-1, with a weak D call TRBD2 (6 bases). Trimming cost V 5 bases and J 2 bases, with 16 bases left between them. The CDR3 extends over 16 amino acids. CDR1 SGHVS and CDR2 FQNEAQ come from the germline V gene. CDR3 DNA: TGTGCCAGCAGCCCTGAGGCTAGCGTCGCCTACAATGAGCAGTTCTTC. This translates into CASSPEASVAYNEQFF.

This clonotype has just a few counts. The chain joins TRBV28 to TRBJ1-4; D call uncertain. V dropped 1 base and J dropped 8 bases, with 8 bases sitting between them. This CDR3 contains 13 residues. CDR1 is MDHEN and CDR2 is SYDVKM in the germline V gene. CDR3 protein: CASSLYSLEKLFF. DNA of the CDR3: TGTGCCAGCAGTTTATATTCACTAGAAAAACTGTTTTTT.

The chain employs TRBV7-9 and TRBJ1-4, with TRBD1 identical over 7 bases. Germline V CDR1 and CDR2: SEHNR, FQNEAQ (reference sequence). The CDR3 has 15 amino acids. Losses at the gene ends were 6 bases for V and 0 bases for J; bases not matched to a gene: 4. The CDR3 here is CASRGRGATNEKLFF. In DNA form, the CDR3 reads TGTGCCAGCAGAGGCAGGGGGGCAACTAATGAAAAACTGTTTTTT.

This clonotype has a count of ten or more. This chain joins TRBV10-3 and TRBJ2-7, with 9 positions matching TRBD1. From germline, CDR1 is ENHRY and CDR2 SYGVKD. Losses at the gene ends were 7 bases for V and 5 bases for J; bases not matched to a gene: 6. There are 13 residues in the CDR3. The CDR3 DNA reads TGTGCCATCAATACGAGACAGGGGGACGAGCAGTACTTC. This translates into CAINTRQGDEQYF.

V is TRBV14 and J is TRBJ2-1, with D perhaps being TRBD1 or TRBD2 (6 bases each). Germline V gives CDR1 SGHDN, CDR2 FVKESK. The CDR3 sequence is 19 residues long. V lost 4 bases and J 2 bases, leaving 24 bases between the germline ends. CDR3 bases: TGTGCCAGCAGCCCCTCTCGCGCGGGACATGTTGGTGCCTACAATGAGCAGTTCTTC. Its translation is CASSPSRAGHVGAYNEQFF.

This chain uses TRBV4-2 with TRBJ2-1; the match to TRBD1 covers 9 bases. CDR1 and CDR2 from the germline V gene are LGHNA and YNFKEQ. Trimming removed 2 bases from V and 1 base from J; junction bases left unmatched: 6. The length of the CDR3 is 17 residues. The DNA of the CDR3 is TGTGCCAGCAGCCAAATACAGGGGGCGGGTTCCTACAATGAGCAGTTCTTC. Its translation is CASSQIQGAGSYNEQFF.

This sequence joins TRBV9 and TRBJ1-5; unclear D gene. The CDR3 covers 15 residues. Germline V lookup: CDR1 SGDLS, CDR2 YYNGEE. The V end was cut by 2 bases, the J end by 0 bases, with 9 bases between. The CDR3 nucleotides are TGTGCCAGCAGCGTCGATGGATATAGCAATCAGCCCCAGCATTTT. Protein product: CASSVDGYSNQPQHF.

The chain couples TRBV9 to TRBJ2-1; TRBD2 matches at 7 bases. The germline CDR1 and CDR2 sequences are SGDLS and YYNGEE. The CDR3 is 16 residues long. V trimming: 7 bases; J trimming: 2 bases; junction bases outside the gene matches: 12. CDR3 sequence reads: CASALTGGTTYNEQFF. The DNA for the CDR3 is TGTGCCAGCGCACTCACTGGGGGGACTACCTACAATGAGCAGTTCTTC.